The 16 T cell receptor beta chains below were found in one sample sequenced in a study of neurological immune-mediated disorders. TCRdb recomputed calls from the 5' RACE reads with MiXCR, one row per CDR3 protein. This sample has fewer than 90,000 distinct CDR3 sequences, with approximately 5.2% found just once. What was sequenced was PBMCs. Every receptor here comes from a man aged 18 to 30 with multiple sclerosis.

This clonotype was counted ten times or more. The CDR3 DNA is TGTGCCAGCAGCTCCGTGGTGAACACTGAAGCTTTCTTT. It codes for CASSSVVNTEAFF. The chain couples TRBV27 to TRBJ1-1; the D is unclear. V was shortened by 6 bases and J by 0 bases, with 8 bases between the two germline ends. Germline CDR1 MNHEY, CDR2 SMNVEV (reference sequence). This CDR3 has 13 amino acids.

This clonotype was observed at least ten times. The chain joins TRBV5-1 to TRBJ1-4, with TRBD1 as a possible D gene (5 bases). Trimming removed 4 bases at V and 1 base at J, with 17 bases between. Germline CDR1 and CDR2: SGHRS and YFSETQ. The CDR3 is made up of 17 amino acids. In nucleotides, the CDR3 is TGCGCCAGCAGCCGACGCGGGGCTCTCGAAACTAATGAAAAACTGTTTTTT. This codes for CASSRRGALETNEKLFF.

This clonotype has at least ten counts. The gene calls are TRBV20-1 and TRBJ2-7; perhaps TRBD2 as D (6 bases). V shed 0 bases and J shed 0 bases, with 18 bases lying between them. Germline lookup yields CDR1 DFQATT and CDR2 SNEGSKA (reference sequence). The CDR3 has 17 residues. CDR3 region: CSARDQVAGMSSYEQYF. CDR3 DNA sequence: TGCAGTGCTAGAGATCAGGTGGCGGGGATGAGCTCCTACGAGCAGTACTTC.

This clonotype has just a few counts. Mismatch with germline at one junction end may stem from a read error. This chain links TRBV11-2 with TRBJ2-4; TRBD2 agrees at 7 bases. Germline CDR1 SGHAT, CDR2 FQNNGV. There are 17 residues in the CDR3. The DNA for the CDR3 is TGTGCCAGCACCCTCCGCTGGGAAGCGGGGACCAAAAAAATTCAGTACTTC. It codes for CASTLRWEAGTKKIQYF.

This clonotype occurred many times. The CDR3 reads CSASGWGSTSTDTQYF. The CDR3 DNA is TGCAGTGCTAGTGGGTGGGGGAGCACCAGCACAGATACGCAGTATTTT. This rearrangement joins TRBV20-1 to TRBJ2-3, with D perhaps being TRBD1 or TRBD2 (5 bases each). The CDR3 covers 16 residues. The germline V gene encodes CDR1 DFQATT and CDR2 SNEGSKA (reference sequence). Trimming took off 3 bases at V and 0 bases at J, with 16 bases between the two ends.

This clonotype was detected ten times or more. The rearrangement links TRBV29-1 to TRBJ2-3; 10 bases match TRBD2. The CDR3 covers 15 residues. The ends lost 4 bases at V and 1 base at J; junction bases unmatched: 5. Germline V gene sequence: CDR1 SQVTM, CDR2 ANQGSEA. This chain's CDR3 is CSVGSSGGRTDTQYF. The CDR3 DNA reads as TGCAGCGTTGGGTCTAGCGGGGGTCGCACAGATACGCAGTATTTT.

The table lists this clonotype with many counts. The V gene is TRBV20-1, the J gene TRBJ2-1, with 10 bases matching TRBD1. V was clipped by 6 bases and J by 7 bases; unmatched bases: 9. CDR1 is DFQATT and CDR2 is SNEGSKA in the germline V gene (reference sequence). The CDR3 consists of 14 residues. CDR3 nucleotide sequence: TGCAGTGCCGACGGGACAGGGGCTGAGAATGAGCAGTTCTTC. Residues: CSADGTGAENEQFF.

This clonotype showed up just once. A read error may explain this, as a much larger clone is one base away. The missing conserved phenylalanine or tryptophan at the end of this CDR3 makes a read error likely. The chain recombines TRBV11-2 with TRBJ2-4, with 9 bases aligning to TRBD1. Germline values: CDR1 SGHAT, CDR2 FQNNGV. The trim removed 6 bases at V and 9 bases at J, leaving 9 bases unmatched. The CDR3 totals 14 residues. The CDR3 is CASSLTGGLGIQYY. The CDR3 DNA reads as TGTGCCAGCAGTCTTACAGGGGGCCTTGGCATTCAGTACTAC.

This clonotype was observed at least ten times. The chain recombines TRBV5-1 with TRBJ1-2; D gene uncertain. V gave up 4 bases and J gave up 3 bases, with 16 bases separating them. The CDR3 contains 15 residues. CDR1 is SGHRS, CDR2 YFSETQ, per germline. CDR3 nucleotides: TGCGCCAGCAGCCCCGGCCGGGGAAACGACTATGGCTACACCTTC. Translating it yields CASSPGRGNDYGYTF.

This clonotype was recorded many times. The chain joins TRBV20-1 to TRBJ2-3, with 10 bases lining up with TRBD2. CDR3 size: 18 residues. The germline CDR1 and CDR2 sequences are DFQATT and SNEGSKA (reference sequence). The junction had 12 bases not matched to a gene; V was cut back by 1 base and J by 2 bases. The DNA of the CDR3 is TGCAGTGCTAGAGCCCGGGACGAGACTAGCGGGTACACAGATACGCAGTATTTT. Amino acid sequence: CSARARDETSGYTDTQYF.

In this sample, this clonotype turned up a few times. The chain is built from TRBV14 and TRBJ1-2, with D maybe TRBD1 (5 bases). In germline, CDR1 is SGHDN, CDR2 FVKESK. Trimming removed 10 bases at V and 4 bases at J, with 13 bases between. CDR3 length: 12 residues. This chain's CDR3 is CAKGQGGYGYTF. For the CDR3, the DNA is TGTGCCAAGGGGCAGGGAGGCTATGGCTACACCTTC.

This clonotype was found many times. This chain uses TRBV30 with TRBJ1-1; 12 bases align to TRBD1. The junction had 8 bases not matched to a gene; V was cut back by 3 bases and J by 6 bases. The V gene's germline CDR1 is GTSNPN and CDR2 SVGIG (reference sequence). The CDR3 sequence is 15 residues long. The CDR3 reads CAWSALGQGAAEAFF. CDR3 DNA: TGTGCCTGGAGCGCCCTGGGACAGGGGGCCGCTGAAGCTTTCTTT.

In this sample, this clonotype turned up many times. V usage is TRBV24-1 and J usage is TRBJ2-3, with TRBD2 matching 15 bases. This CDR3 contains 15 residues. The V and J ends lost 4 bases and 9 bases, in that order; junction bases with no gene match: 4. Germline V gene data show CDR1 as KGHDR and CDR2 as SFDVKD. CDR3 sequence reads: CATSDPGTSGGTQYF. The DNA of the CDR3 is TGTGCCACCAGTGACCCCGGGACTAGCGGGGGGACGCAGTATTTT.

In its sample, this clonotype was seen many times. The rearrangement joins TRBV12-3 or TRBV12-4 to TRBJ2-3, with 9 bases that match TRBD2. V shed 1 base and J 3 bases; nucleotides not matched to a gene: 2. The CDR3 is 15 residues long. The CDR3 region has the DNA TGTGCCAGCAGTTTAGGTAGCGGGAGAACAGATACGCAGTATTTT. Translated: CASSLGSGRTDTQYF.

This clonotype was seen repeatedly, ten times or more. This chain links TRBV5-1 with TRBJ1-3; no clear D. Trimming removed 5 bases from V and 0 bases from J, with 6 bases in between. The CDR3 consists of 13 residues. Per the germline V gene, CDR1 is SGHRS and CDR2 is YFSETQ. The CDR3 DNA reads as TGCGCCAGCAGGGCTTACTCTGGAAACACCATATATTTT. Translating gives CASRAYSGNTIYF. Based on the CDR3 plus reference TRBV5-1 and TRBJ1-3, the full variable domain is KAGVTQTPRYLIKTRGQQVTLSCSPISGHRSVSWYQQTPGQGLQFLFEYFSETQRNKGNFPGRFSGRQFSNSRSEMNVSTLELGDSALYLCASRAYSGNTIYFGEGSWLTVV.

This clonotype showed up many times. CDR3 region: CASSSRTVSGANVLTF. The CDR3 DNA sequence: TGTGCCAGCAGCTCCAGAACTGTGTCTGGGGCCAACGTCCTGACTTTC. The chain carries TRBV11-2 and TRBJ2-6; no clear D. The CDR3 is 16 amino acids. The germline gives CDR1 SGHAT, CDR2 FQNNGV. Trimming removed 4 bases at V and 1 base at J, with 11 bases between.